These T cell receptor beta chains were read from a single sample in a study of blood T cell repertoires in COVID-19. The protocol was immunoSEQ multiplex PCR, while the TCRdb copy is restricted to in-frame clones and leaves out a portion. The sample has roughly 410,000 clones; roughly 90% are singletons. What was sequenced was peripheral blood. These receptors all stem from a woman aged 35 to 49 with COVID-19, enrolled during active disease. Each CDR3 is given with its conserved first and last residue. The order of the fields is CDR3 protein, CDR3 DNA, J gene, clone size, D gene, V gene. D genes are given only for firm matches. Size is omitted from some rows. Given values are once, few, many or a class for expanded clones.

CASSFGRRAKTGELFF	TGTGCCAGCAGTTTTGGCCGGAGGGCGAAAACCGGGGAGCTGTTTTTT	TRBJ2-2	.	.	TRBV28
CASSPDPAGGRQPQHF	TGTGCCAGCTCACCAGATCCGGCAGGGGGAAGACAGCCCCAGCATTTT	TRBJ1-5	.	TRBD1	TRBV18
CASSLNRGGANVLTF	TGTGCCAGCAGTCTTAACAGGGGTGGGGCCAACGTCCTGACTTTC	TRBJ2-6	.	TRBD1	TRBV27
CASFKGGVNEKLFF	TGTGCCAGCTTTAAAGGAGGGGTGAATGAAAAACTGTTTTTT	TRBJ1-4	.	.	TRBV6-5
CASSQAVWQQVSNEQYF	TGTGCCAGCAGCCAAGCAGTGTGGCAGCAGGTCTCCAACGAGCAGTACTTC	TRBJ2-7	.	.	TRBV3-1/TRBV3-2
CASSKSSRGYDQPQHF	TGTGCCAGCAGTAAATCTTCCAGGGGGTACGATCAGCCCCAGCATTTT	TRBJ1-5	.	TRBD1	TRBV6-6
CASSPYQGINEKLFF	TGTGCCAGCAGCCCCTACCAGGGTATTAATGAAAAACTGTTTTTT	TRBJ1-4	.	.	TRBV7-9
CASSAAGGGETQYF	TGTGCCAGCAGCGCGGCAGGGGGCGGGGAGACCCAGTACTTC	TRBJ2-5	once	TRBD1	TRBV5-5
CASSGTALNTEAFF	TGCGCCAGCAGCGGGACAGCCCTGAACACTGAAGCTTTCTTT	TRBJ1-1	.	TRBD1	TRBV5-1
CASSGMSGTAHEQYF	TGTGCCAGCAGTGGGATGTCCGGGACAGCTCACGAGCAGTACTTC	TRBJ2-7	.	TRBD1	TRBV27
CASSLEAGREGYTF	TGCGCCAGCAGCTTGGAAGCCGGAAGGGAGGGCTACACCTTC	TRBJ1-2	.	.	TRBV5-1
CASSPMTSGRAGEQYF	TGTGCCAGCTCACCAATGACTAGCGGGAGGGCCGGCGAGCAGTACTTC	TRBJ2-7	.	TRBD2	TRBV18
CASKGQGITGANVLTF	TGTGCCAGTAAAGGGCAGGGGATTACTGGGGCCAACGTCCTGACTTTC	TRBJ2-6	.	.	TRBV19
CAWARGTEAFF	TGTGCCTGGGCGAGAGGGACTGAAGCTTTCTTT	TRBJ1-1	few	.	TRBV30
CASSQADRVEGGGYTF	TGCGCCAGCAGCCAGGCAGACAGGGTCGAAGGTGGTGGCTACACCTTC	TRBJ1-2	.	TRBD1	TRBV4-1
CASSSQGLAPYNEQFF	TGTGCCAGCAGCTCCCAAGGACTAGCGCCATACAATGAGCAGTTCTTC	TRBJ2-1	.	TRBD2	TRBV5-4
CAWSVRGGQPQHF	TGTGCCTGGAGTGTACGCGGGGGTCAGCCCCAGCATTTT	TRBJ1-5	.	.	TRBV30
CASSLEVPGYGEQYF	TGTGCCAGCAGCTTGGAGGTCCCCGGGTATGGCGAGCAGTACTTC	TRBJ2-7	.	.	TRBV5-5
CASGAGGNYGYTF	TGTGCCTCAGGGGCAGGAGGCAACTATGGCTACACCTTC	TRBJ1-2	.	.	TRBV10-3
CASSQERGWMSGGTQYF	TGTGCCAGCAGCCAAGAAAGGGGGTGGATGAGCGGGGGAACCCAGTACTTC	TRBJ2-5	.	TRBD2	TRBV3-1/TRBV3-2
CASSWGGTEAFF	TGCGCCAGCAGCTGGGGGGGGACTGAAGCTTTCTTT	TRBJ1-1	.	.	TRBV4-3
CASSALRGQIEKLFF	TGTGCCAGCAGTGCCCTCCGGGGACAGATTGAAAAACTGTTTTTT	TRBJ1-4	.	TRBD1	TRBV2
CASSAIGTANYGYTF	TGTGCCAGCAGCGCGATTGGGACAGCAAACTATGGCTACACCTTC	TRBJ1-2	.	TRBD1	TRBV14
CASIGQTGTGGEGTEAFF	TGTGCCAGTATAGGACAAACGGGGACAGGGGGCGAAGGGACTGAAGCTTTCTTT	TRBJ1-1	.	TRBD1	TRBV19
CASSQDQGAGELFF	TGTGCCAGCAGCCAAGACCAGGGGGCCGGGGAGCTGTTTTTT	TRBJ2-2	.	TRBD1	TRBV3-1/TRBV3-2
CASSLVGPQNEQFF	TGCGCCAGCAGTCTGGTTGGGCCCCAGAATGAGCAGTTCTTC	TRBJ2-1	few	.	TRBV5-1
CASGTASTDTQYF	TGTGCGAGCGGGACAGCTAGCACAGATACGCAGTATTTT	TRBJ2-3	.	.	TRBV5-4
CAASGAGAAYEQYF	TGTGCCGCCTCTGGAGCGGGGGCCGCCTACGAGCAGTACTTC	TRBJ2-7	.	TRBD2	TRBV28
CASSDQRGSPLHF	TGTGCCAGCAGTGACCAACGAGGGTCACCCCTCCACTTT	TRBJ1-6	.	.	TRBV6-4
CASSINSGRAPPDTQYF	TGTGCCAGTAGTATAAACAGCGGGAGGGCCCCCCCAGATACGCAGTATTTT	TRBJ2-3	.	TRBD2	TRBV19
CASSSPGQGHNEQFF	TGTGCCAGCAGCTCGCCGGGACAGGGACACAATGAGCAGTTCTTC	TRBJ2-1	.	TRBD1	TRBV5-4
CASTPRGGFYSNQPQHF	TGTGCCAGCACCCCTAGGGGCGGATTCTATAGCAATCAGCCCCAGCATTTT	TRBJ1-5	.	.	TRBV28
CASSLYPAPSTEAFF	TGTGCCAGCAGTTTATATCCAGCCCCTAGCACTGAAGCTTTCTTT	TRBJ1-1	few	.	TRBV27
CASSLREPGDTQYF	TGTGCCAGCAGTTTGCGGGAGCCGGGGGATACGCAGTATTTT	TRBJ2-3	.	TRBD2	TRBV27
CAWSRGKRGGWDTIYF	TGTGCCTGGAGTAGGGGAAAAAGGGGGGGCTGGGACACCATATATTTT	TRBJ1-3	once	.	TRBV30
CATSRERGRNQPQHF	TGTGCCACCAGCAGAGAGAGGGGGCGAAATCAGCCCCAGCATTTT	TRBJ1-5	.	TRBD1	TRBV15
CASSGTGHEQYF	TGTGCCAGCAGTGGGACAGGGCACGAGCAGTACTTC	TRBJ2-7	.	TRBD1	TRBV11-3
CASSIAGRSYNEQFF	TGTGCCAGCAGCATTGCGGGGAGATCCTACAATGAGCAGTTCTTC	TRBJ2-1	.	.	TRBV27
CASRVGTGAGELFF	TGTGCCAGCAGAGTCGGGACAGGGGCCGGGGAGCTGTTTTTT	TRBJ2-2	.	TRBD1	TRBV14
CASSHLAWSSGNTIYF	TGTGCCAGCAGCCACCTCGCCTGGAGCTCTGGAAACACCATATATTTT	TRBJ1-3	.	.	TRBV3-1/TRBV3-2
CASRRGTGVHGYTF	TGTGCCAGCAGAAGGGGAACAGGGGTCCATGGCTACACCTTC	TRBJ1-2	.	TRBD1	TRBV28
CASSLVGGAVTGELFF	TGTGCCAGCAGCTTAGTAGGCGGGGCCGTCACCGGGGAGCTGTTTTTT	TRBJ2-2	.	.	TRBV11-2
CSVKGQGRGNEQFF	TGCAGCGTTAAGGGACAGGGCCGGGGCAATGAGCAGTTCTTC	TRBJ2-1	.	TRBD1	TRBV29-1
CATSDSRKLDSNQPQHF	TGTGCCACCAGTGATTCCCGGAAGCTAGATAGCAATCAGCCCCAGCATTTT	TRBJ1-5	once	.	TRBV24-1
CAWSPTVALEQYF	TGTGCCTGGAGTCCGACCGTAGCCCTCGAGCAGTACTTC	TRBJ2-7	.	.	TRBV30
CASSQPGQGTDTQYF	TGCGCCAGCAGCCAACCTGGACAGGGGACAGATACGCAGTATTTT	TRBJ2-3	.	TRBD1	TRBV4-3
CASSPGTAEINIQYF	TGTGCCAGCAGCCCGGGGACAGCCGAGATCAACATTCAGTACTTC	TRBJ2-4	.	TRBD1	TRBV5-4
CASSLGNREGRAFF	TGTGCCAGCAGTTTAGGGAACAGGGAGGGTCGAGCTTTCTTT	TRBJ1-1	.	.	TRBV27
CASSDSGRAIDTQYF	TGTGCCAGCAGTGATAGCGGGAGGGCCATAGATACGCAGTATTTT	TRBJ2-3	.	TRBD2	TRBV6-1
CASSLEGRGNSPLHF	TGTGCCAGCAGCTTAGAGGGCAGGGGAAATTCACCCCTCCACTTT	TRBJ1-6	once	.	TRBV7-2
CASSYWADNSPLHF	TGTGCCAGCAGTTACTGGGCAGATAATTCACCCCTCCACTTT	TRBJ1-6	once	.	TRBV6-5
CASSFVPGTTPSNYGYTF	TGTGCCAGCAGCTTCGTTCCCGGGACAACTCCTTCTAACTATGGCTACACCTTC	TRBJ1-2	.	.	TRBV5-4
CASSVTGGSNEKLFF	TGTGCCAGCAGTGTAACAGGCGGTTCTAATGAAAAACTGTTTTTT	TRBJ1-4	.	.	TRBV2
CASSAVRETGYTDTQYF	TGTGCCAGCAGCGCGGTAAGAGAGACGGGTTACACAGATACGCAGTATTTT	TRBJ2-3	.	.	TRBV3-1/TRBV3-2
CASSLVQGSYEQYF	TGCGCCAGCAGCTTGGTGCAGGGTTCCTACGAGCAGTACTTC	TRBJ2-7	.	.	TRBV5-1
CASSPRGVYEQYF	TGTGCCAGCAGCCCTCGGGGGGTCTACGAGCAGTACTTC	TRBJ2-7	.	TRBD2	TRBV7-9
CASSSIRDKGEKLFF	TGTGCCAGCAGTTCCATACGGGACAAGGGTGAAAAACTGTTTTTT	TRBJ1-4	.	.	TRBV28